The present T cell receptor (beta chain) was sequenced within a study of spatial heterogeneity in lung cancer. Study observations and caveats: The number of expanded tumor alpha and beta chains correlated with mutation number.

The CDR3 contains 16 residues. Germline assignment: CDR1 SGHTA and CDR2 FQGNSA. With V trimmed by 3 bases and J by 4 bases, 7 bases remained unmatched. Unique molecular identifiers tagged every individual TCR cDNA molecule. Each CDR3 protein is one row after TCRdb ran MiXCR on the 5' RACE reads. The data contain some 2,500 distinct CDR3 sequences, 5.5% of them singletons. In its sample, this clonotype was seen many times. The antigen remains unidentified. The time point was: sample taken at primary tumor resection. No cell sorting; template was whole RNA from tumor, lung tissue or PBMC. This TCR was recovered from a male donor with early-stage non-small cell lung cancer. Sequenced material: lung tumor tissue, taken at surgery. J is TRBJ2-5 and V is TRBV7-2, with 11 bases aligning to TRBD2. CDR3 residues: CASSFSGGESPETQYF. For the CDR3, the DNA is TGTGCCAGCAGCTTTAGCGGGGGGGAATCCCCAGAGACCCAGTACTTC.